This T cell receptor (beta chain) is from a study of beta chain features in type 1 diabetes. Findings and limits, study-wide: Patients' naive, central memory and Treg TCRB repertoires seemed closer to one another than those of healthy donors. Shortening of TCRB CDR3s, moderate but significant, appeared in all four CD4+ subsets of Type 1 diabetes patients.

Trimming pared 1 base from V and 3 bases from J, leaving 16 bases between. This CDR3 has 17 amino acids. Germline-derived CDR1 and CDR2 are SGHVS and FQNEAQ. Expressed TCRB transcripts were sequenced because the entire RNA isolate underwent reverse transcription. The average read count of naive, central memory and regulatory T cell samples was several million. Produced via immunoSEQ multiplex PCR; TCRdb's table is partial and in-frame only. Counted here are 310,000 or so clones, 8% occurring once; the ten biggest clones make up 0.44%. This clone has more than one count but fewer than ten. Its specificity is unknown.

This chain connects TRBV7-8 to TRBJ2-4; D call uncertain. Sequencing was carried out using central memory CD4+ T cells from blood. The clonotype comes from a woman younger than 30 in good health. The CDR3 loop reads CASSLDPVRSGKNIQYF. CDR3 bases: TGTGCCAGCAGCTTAGACCCGGTCCGCTCGGGCAAAAACATTCAGTACTTC. The full variable domain, completed using reference TRBV7-8 and TRBJ2-4, is GAGVSQSPRYKVAKRGQDVALRCDPISGHVSLFWYQQALGQGPEFLTYFQNEAQLDKSGLPSDRFFAERPEGSVSTLKIQRTQQEDSAVYLCASSLDPVRSGKNIQYFGAGTRLSVL.